Following are 2 T cell receptor beta chains from one sample sequenced in a study of shared clonotypes between healthy human individuals. In the naive CD8 group, cells lacked CD45RO and were positively selected for CCR7, so terminally differentiated effector memory CD45RA+ cells were left out. Measured with immunoSEQ multiplex PCR; TCRdb has only the in-frame clones, and not every one. The sample records approximately 720,000 clones, 92% being singletons. The sample consisted of naive CD8+ T cells sorted from blood. These receptors originate from a man aged 25 to 40 in good health.

The rearrangement uses TRBV11-2 and TRBJ1-1, with a weak D call TRBD1 (6 bases). The CDR3 length is 15 residues. V was clipped by 2 bases and J by 4 bases, with 14 bases between them. The germline V gene encodes CDR1 SGHAT and CDR2 FQNNGV. In DNA, the CDR3 is TGTGCCAGCAGCTTACTCTCACAGGGTTTCACTGAAGCTTTCTTT. Amino acids: CASSLLSQGFTEAFF.

In regard to this clone: Other DNA sequences from this sample encode an identical CDR3 as well. The V and J genes are TRBV27 and TRBJ1-5, with no clear D. Germline lookup yields CDR1 MNHEY and CDR2 SMNVEV (reference sequence). V shed 2 bases and J shed 1 base, with 6 bases lying between them. The CDR3 loop spans 14 amino acids. The CDR3 nucleotides are TGTGCCAGCAGTTTACTAGGAAGCAATCAGCCCCAGCATTTT. Translated, it gives CASSLLGSNQPQHF.